This T cell receptor beta chain was identified in a study of blood T cells in healthy people across ages. Study-wide points: Underestimates were what the diversity estimates from one million T cells were considered to be.

Next came a second PCR, run for about 7 to 11 cycles, which used a sample-barcoded 5' primer along with a J-beta primer mix. TCRdb re-called the 5' RACE reads through MiXCR, storing one row per CDR3 protein. Among 660,000 or so distinct CDR3 sequences listed, about 54% were seen once. This clonotype appeared a few times. Its matching antigen is unknown. The germline CDR1 and CDR2 sequences are MNHNY and SVGAGI (reference sequence). The V and J ends lost 4 bases and 2 bases, in that order; junction bases with no gene match: 5. This CDR3 contains 16 residues. This chain uses TRBV6-6 with TRBJ2-3, with TRBD2 matching 11 bases. The sample was blood. This TCR came from a man in his 60s in good health. CDR3 sequence reads: CASSSGLADVTDTQYF. DNA for the CDR3: TGTGCCAGCAGTTCGGGACTAGCGGATGTCACAGATACGCAGTATTTT.